The 21 T cell receptor beta chains in this list originate from one sample, sequenced in a study of blood T cell repertoires in COVID-19. Sequenced by immunoSEQ multiplex PCR; TCRdb stores in-frame clones only, minus some. The sample comprises approximately 190,000 clones, 70% to 90% of which are singletons, and around 24% rests with the top ten. What was sequenced was PBMCs or T cells enriched from blood (not recorded which). Receptors originate from a woman aged 40 to 50 in a cohort exposed to, infected with or recovered from COVID-19 (not recorded which).

The chain recombines TRBV2 with TRBJ1-4, with 9 positions matching TRBD1. CDR3 length: 16 amino acids. The J segment lost 8 bases and the V segment lost 7 bases, leaving 14 bases of the junction unmatched. The germline V gene encodes CDR1 SNHLY and CDR2 FYNNEI. The CDR3: CASKFPAGTGTEKLFF. For the CDR3, the DNA is TGTGCCAGCAAGTTCCCCGCCGGGACAGGGACGGAAAAACTGTTTTTT.

Only a few counts were recorded for this clone. The chain links TRBV28 to TRBJ1-4; TRBD1 might be the D (6 bases). The CDR3 has 17 amino acids. The V end was cut by 5 bases, the J end by 8 bases, with 24 bases between. Germline V gives CDR1 MDHEN, CDR2 SYDVKM. The CDR3 protein is CASSPPGGHGFREKLFF. DNA of the CDR3: TGTGCCAGCAGTCCCCCGGGGGGGCATGGGTTTCGGGAAAAACTGTTTTTT.

This chain links TRBV29-1 with TRBJ1-2, with D possibly TRBD1 on 6 matching bases. V lost 4 bases and J lost 0, with 21 bases in between. This CDR3 is 17 amino acids long. Germline V gene data show CDR1 as SQVTM and CDR2 as ANQGSEA. CDR3 amino acids: CSVARIITQGTNYGYTF. CDR3 sequence (DNA): TGCAGCGTTGCGCGGATCATCACCCAGGGGACTAACTATGGCTACACCTTC.

The V gene is TRBV29-1, the J gene TRBJ1-1, with D possibly being TRBD1 (6 bases). The CDR3 runs 15 residues. The V gene lost 0 bases and the J gene lost 4 bases, with 15 bases spanning the gap. CDR1 is SQVTM and CDR2 is ANQGSEA in the germline V gene. The CDR3 loop reads CSVEDRGGGGTEAFF. The CDR3 DNA is TGCAGCGTTGAAGATCGGGGGGGCGGTGGCACTGAAGCTTTCTTT.

The rearrangement links TRBV10-2 to TRBJ2-1, with TRBD2 matching 7 bases. CDR1 is WSHSY and CDR2 is SAAADI in the germline V gene. This CDR3 spans 12 amino acids. V shed 9 bases, J shed 8 bases, and the junction held 7 bases outside the gene matches. DNA for the CDR3: TGCGCCAGAAACATTGGGGGGGATGAGCAGTTCTTC. Encoded protein: CARNIGGDEQFF.

The chain has TRBV20-1 and TRBJ2-7; the D gene is possibly TRBD1 (5 bases). V shed 5 bases and J shed 5 bases, with 10 bases lying between them. Per the germline V gene, CDR1 is DFQATT and CDR2 is SNEGSKA (reference sequence). This CDR3 is 11 amino acids long. The CDR3 nucleotides read TGCAGTGCTCGGACACTTGACGAGCAGTACTTC. Translated, it gives CSARTLDEQYF.

The V and J genes are TRBV5-1 and TRBJ1-3, with unresolved D. V was trimmed by 0 bases and J by 4 bases, leaving 11 bases between them. The CDR3 has 15 amino acids. Germline V CDR1 and CDR2: SGHRS, YFSETQ. The CDR3 reads CASSLVRVSGNTIYF. Here the CDR3 DNA reads TGCGCCAGCAGCTTGGTGCGTGTTTCGGGAAACACCATATATTTT.

The chain joins TRBV7-6 to TRBJ1-1; D possibly corresponds to TRBD1 (6 bases). Germline assignment: CDR1 SGHVS and CDR2 FNYEAQ. The CDR3 totals 13 residues. V gave up 5 bases and J gave up 2 bases, with 9 bases separating them. The chain's CDR3 is CASSVQGNTEAFF. The CDR3 nucleotides are TGTGCCAGCAGCGTACAGGGAAACACTGAAGCTTTCTTT.

CDR3 protein: CASASRGEKLFF. Here the CDR3 DNA reads TGTGCCAGCGCCTCCCGGGGGGAAAAACTGTTTTTT. The gene calls are TRBV7-9 and TRBJ1-4; possibly TRBD1 for D (5 bases). Germline V gene data show CDR1 as SEHNR and CDR2 as FQNEAQ (reference sequence). The V gene lost 8 bases and the J gene lost 8 bases, with 12 bases spanning the gap. The CDR3 length is 12 residues. Supplemented by reference TRBV7-9 and TRBJ1-4, the full variable domain reads DTGVSQNPRHKITKRGQNVTFRCDPISEHNRLYWYRQTLGQGPEFLTYFQNEAQLEKSRLLSDRFSAERPKGSFSTLEIQRTEQGDSAMYLCASASRGEKLFFGSGTQLSVL.

This clone was seen only once. The rearrangement links TRBV28 to TRBJ2-2; D ambiguous. The V end lost 3 bases, the J end lost 4 bases, and 12 bases lay between the germline ends. The CDR3 contains 15 residues. CDR1 is MDHEN, CDR2 SYDVKM, per germline. This CDR3 is CASSFMTRGTGELFF. The CDR3 coding sequence is TGTGCCAGCAGTTTCATGACTCGAGGCACCGGGGAGCTGTTTTTT.

The CDR3 DNA reads as TGTGCCAGCAGTCCCCCGGACACGCTCTATGGCTACACCTTC. Residues: CASSPPDTLYGYTF. The rearrangement joins TRBV28 to TRBJ1-2, with D possibly matching TRBD1 (5 bases). Between the trimmed V and J ends, which lost 5 bases and 4 bases, there was a span of 14 bases. CDR1 is MDHEN, CDR2 SYDVKM, per germline. The CDR3 is 14 residues long.

The chain joins TRBV5-1 to TRBJ1-1, with TRBD1 identical over 7 bases. CDR3 length: 17 residues. V shed 4 bases and J 4 bases; nucleotides not matched to a gene: 16. The germline gives CDR1 SGHRS, CDR2 YFSETQ. As DNA, the CDR3 is TGCGCCAGCAGCCTCCATGGAGGGGGCGGTGGTATCACTGAAGCTTTCTTT. Amino acids: CASSLHGGGGGITEAFF.

V is TRBV4-3 and J is TRBJ1-3; a possible D gene is TRBD1 (6 bases). The CDR3 spans 18 residues. V was trimmed by 3 bases and J by 4 bases, leaving 22 bases between them. Germline V lookup: CDR1 LGHNA, CDR2 YSLEER. The CDR3 DNA sequence: TGCGCCAGCAGCCAGGACTTCCGGGACACTCTATTCGGAAACACCATATATTTT. Its translation: CASSQDFRDTLFGNTIYF.

A single count supports this clone. V and J are TRBV5-1 and TRBJ2-2; D may be TRBD1 (5 bases). V gave up 8 bases and J gave up 2 bases, with 13 bases separating them. Germline CDR1 and CDR2: SGHRS and YFSETQ. The CDR3 totals 14 residues. This CDR3 is CASGETANTGELFF. The CDR3 region has the DNA TGCGCCAGTGGAGAGACAGCCAACACCGGGGAGCTGTTTTTT.

The chain has TRBV6-4 and TRBJ2-3, with a weak D call TRBD2 (5 bases). V was pared by 6 bases and J by 2 bases, with 12 bases between. This CDR3 is 14 amino acids long. Germline CDR1 MRHNA, CDR2 SNTAGT. CDR3 protein: CASSASTTTDTQYF. CDR3 in DNA: TGTGCCAGCAGCGCTAGCACGACCACAGATACGCAGTATTTT.

This clone has more than one count but fewer than ten. The rearrangement links TRBV21-1 to TRBJ1-5. TRBV21-1 is a pseudogene locus. This CDR3 has 12 residues. DNA for the CDR3: TGTGCCAGCAGCAAACGGGTTCAGCCCCAGCATTTT. Translated, it gives CASSKRVQPQHF.

The chain combines TRBV7-6 with TRBJ2-5; TRBD2 matches at 7 bases. The CDR3 runs 16 residues. In germline, CDR1 is SGHVS, CDR2 FNYEAQ. V lost 5 bases and J lost 1; bases outside the gene matches: 10. CDR3: CASSQLNSGRQETQYF. For the CDR3, the DNA is TGTGCCAGCAGCCAACTAAATAGCGGGCGCCAAGAGACCCAGTACTTC.

The chain joins TRBV18 to TRBJ2-7; perhaps TRBD1 as D (6 bases). Germline CDR1 and CDR2: KGHSH and LQKENI. The germline V and J ends were trimmed by 3 bases and 2 bases, with 11 bases remaining between them. The CDR3 runs to 14 residues. For the CDR3, the DNA is TGTGCCAGCTCACCGTACCAGGGGACCTACGAGCAGTACTTC. This translates into CASSPYQGTYEQYF.

This clone was seen just once. The chain combines TRBV6-5 with TRBJ2-1; 9 nucleotides align to TRBD2. V shed 0 bases and J 7 bases; nucleotides not matched to a gene: 4. CDR1 and CDR2 (germline): MNHEY, SVGAGI. The CDR3 covers 15 residues. CDR3 bases: TGTGCCAGCAGTTACTCACTAGCGGGTTTGAATGAGCAGTTCTTC. Residues: CASSYSLAGLNEQFF.

By share of the sample, this clone is medium-sized. The chain couples TRBV4-2 to TRBJ1-4; TRBD1 might be the D (5 bases). The CDR3 extends over 15 amino acids. Germline V gene sequence: CDR1 LGHNA, CDR2 YNFKEQ. The germline V and J ends were trimmed by 0 bases and 5 bases, with 10 bases remaining between them. For the CDR3, the DNA is TGTGCCAGCAGCCAAGATGGGCAGGGCAATGAAAAACTGTTTTTT. Translated, it gives CASSQDGQGNEKLFF.

This chain joins TRBV28 and TRBJ1-1; TRBD1 matches at 8 bases. Germline values: CDR1 MDHEN, CDR2 SYDVKM. CDR3 length: 14 amino acids. The junction had 10 bases not matched to a gene; V was cut back by 7 bases and J by 6 bases. The CDR3 loop is CASTNRQGRAEAFF. The CDR3 DNA reads TGTGCCAGCACCAACCGACAGGGGCGCGCTGAAGCTTTCTTT. Variable domain in full (rest from reference TRBV28 and TRBJ1-1): DVKVTQSSRYLVKRTGEKVFLECVQDMDHENMFWYRQDPGLGLRLIYFSYDVKMKEKGDIPEGYSVSREKKERFSLILESASTNQTSMYLCASTNRQGRAEAFFGQGTRLTVV.